This TCR beta chain was found in a study of yellow fever vaccine responses in identical twins. One entry per CDR3 protein results from TCRdb running MiXCR on the RT-PCR reads. This table holds approximately 2,800 distinct CDR3 sequences, roughly nine tenths found once. This clonotype was counted a single time. Its antigen is unknown. Findings of the study overall: Twins' vaccine T cell response reportedly gave the appearance of partial convergence and partial personalization.

The receptor comes from a female donor who received the yellow fever vaccine. Sequences were derived from T cells from blood (PBMCs), unsorted or a sorted subset (not recorded which), sampled before or after yellow fever vaccination (not recorded which).

The CDR3 nucleotides read TGTGCCAGTGGGACTGAAGCTTTCTTT. It specifies CASGTEAFF. This chain connects TRBV7-9 to TRBJ1-1; D remains ambiguous. The V end lost 9 bases, the J end lost 5 bases, and 4 bases lay between the germline ends. This CDR3 has 9 residues. Germline CDR1 is SEHNR and CDR2 is FQNEAQ (reference sequence).